This T cell receptor (beta chain) was recorded in a study of blood T cells in healthy people across ages. Study-level information: Capture by template switching was about one barcoded beta molecule per two T cells. Study-wide points: Possibly confounding the expanded clonotype changes was the fact that donor CMV status was unknown.

A sample-barcoded 5' primer and a J-beta primer mix were used in a second PCR of about 7 to 12 cycles. TCRdb recomputed calls from the 5' RACE reads with MiXCR, one row per CDR3 protein. The sample includes roughly 680,000 distinct CDR3 sequences, around 52% of them seen just once. Germline V gene data show CDR1 as LGHDT and CDR2 as YNNKEL (reference sequence). V gave up 1 base and J gave up 8 bases; unmatched junction bases: 1. The CDR3 consists of 12 residues. This clonotype was seen only a few times. Its matching antigen is unknown. The origin of this receptor is a woman of 80 years or more in good health. Sequencing used blood. The chain carries TRBV3-1 and TRBJ1-2; 7 bases fit TRBD1. The CDR3: CASSQGQGGYTF. DNA of the CDR3: TGTGCCAGCAGCCAAGGACAGGGCGGCTACACCTTC.